This entry lists 30 T cell receptor beta chains sequenced from one sample in a study of T cells in Graves' hyperthyroidism and ophthalmopathy. Amplification yielded TCR beta CDR3 regions, with RNA transcripts as the source. An initial round of RT-PCR targeting the TCR CDR3 relied on the HTBI primer set. TCRdb re-called the multiplex PCR reads with MiXCR, one entry per CDR3 protein. Among about 350,000 distinct CDR3 sequences listed, 15% to 20% were seen once. The sequenced material came from blood. The receptors originated from a middle-aged woman with Graves' ophthalmopathy.

This rearrangement joins TRBV28 to TRBJ2-5; D is perhaps TRBD1 or TRBD2 (5 bases each). With 4 bases removed from V and 4 bases from J, the gap between germline ends came to 22 bases. CDR1 and CDR2 from the germline V gene are MDHEN and SYDVKM. CDR3 length: 17 residues. The CDR3 sequence is CASSYDRDQEAIETQYF. The CDR3 DNA reads TGTGCCAGCAGTTATGACCGGGACCAAGAGGCAATAGAGACCCAGTACTTC.

The chain is built from TRBV28 and TRBJ2-5; 8 bases align to TRBD2. The CDR3 spans 14 residues. The junction had 6 bases not matched to a gene; V was cut back by 6 bases and J by 3 bases. Germline V gene data show CDR1 as MDHEN and CDR2 as SYDVKM. The CDR3 coding sequence is TGTGCCAGCAGCGCCAGCGGGGGTAAAGAGACCCAGTACTTC. It codes for CASSASGGKETQYF.

In this sample, this clonotype turned up many times. V is TRBV7-2 and J is TRBJ1-2; 7 nucleotides match TRBD1. CDR3 length: 13 amino acids. CDR1 and CDR2 from the germline V gene are SGHTA and FQGNSA. V lost 4 bases, J lost 4 bases, and 3 bases stayed unmatched. CDR3 region: CASSSPGGYGYTF. CDR3 nucleotide sequence: TGTGCCAGCAGCTCTCCAGGGGGCTATGGCTACACCTTC.

The chain recombines TRBV6-1 with TRBJ1-6, with TRBD1 identical over 9 bases. The germline gives CDR1 MNHNS, CDR2 SASEGT. CDR3 length: 14 residues. V was pared by 1 base and J by 11 bases, with 3 bases of the junction left unmatched. The CDR3 DNA reads TGTGCCAGCAGTGAAGTTGGGACAGGGCCACCCCTCCACTTT. Amino acid sequence: CASSEVGTGPPLHF.

The V call is TRBV2, the J call TRBJ2-2; 7 positions match TRBD2. The CDR3 spans 15 residues. The J segment lost 6 bases and the V segment lost 6 bases, leaving 10 bases of the junction unmatched. CDR1 and CDR2 (germline): SNHLY, FYNNEI. The CDR3 here is CASSELAGDPGELFF. The CDR3 bases are TGTGCCAGCAGCGAACTTGCGGGAGACCCCGGGGAGCTGTTTTTT.

The chain recombines TRBV4-1 with TRBJ2-2; 14 bases match TRBD2. Germline trimming cut 4 bases from V and 5 bases from J; bases unmatched to any gene: 6. Germline CDR1 reads MGHRA; CDR2 reads YSYEKL. CDR3 length: 17 residues. As DNA, the CDR3 is TGCGCCAGCAGCCTGGGACTAGCGGGAGTTTTAACCGGGGAGCTGTTTTTT. Its translation is CASSLGLAGVLTGELFF.

This clonotype came up many times. This may stem from a read error, because a much larger clone lies one nucleotide away. The rearrangement links TRBV6-5 to TRBJ1-3; no firm D call. Germline CDR1 reads MNHEY; CDR2 reads SVGAGI. V shed 0 bases and J shed 4 bases, with 7 bases lying between them. The CDR3 runs to 14 residues. The CDR3 reads CASSYSEGGNTIYF. CDR3 nucleotides: TGTGCCAGCAGTTACTCGGAAGGGGGAAACACCATATATTTT.

This clonotype was observed many times. The gene calls are TRBV30 and TRBJ2-7; 7 bases map to TRBD2. The CDR3 contains 13 residues. Trimming removed 5 bases from V and 0 bases from J; junction bases left unmatched: 4. The V gene's germline CDR1 is GTSNPN and CDR2 SVGIG (reference sequence). The CDR3, as DNA: TGTGCCTGGCTGGGCGGGGGCTCCTACGAGCAGTACTTC. Protein product: CAWLGGGSYEQYF.

The rearrangement links TRBV28 to TRBJ2-7; the match to TRBD2 covers 8 bases. The CDR3 is 14 residues long. Germline V lookup: CDR1 MDHEN, CDR2 SYDVKM. The trim removed 10 bases at V and 5 bases at J, leaving 13 bases unmatched. The DNA for the CDR3 is TGTGCCAACAGCAAAGGACTAGCTAAGGACGAGCAGTACTTC. Protein sequence: CANSKGLAKDEQYF.

This clonotype has a count of ten or more. This chain uses TRBV28 with TRBJ2-7; D not certain. The CDR3 runs to 11 residues. Germline V gene lookup returns CDR1 MDHEN and CDR2 SYDVKM. Trimming removed 4 bases at V and 7 bases at J, with 8 bases between. The CDR3 here is CASSWTREQYF. Here the CDR3 DNA reads TGTGCCAGCAGTTGGACCAGAGAGCAGTACTTC.

This clonotype was counted at least ten times. The gene calls are TRBV19 and TRBJ1-2; 8 nucleotides align to TRBD1. The V gene's germline CDR1 is LNHDA and CDR2 SQIVND (reference sequence). The CDR3 contains 12 residues. Unmatched junction bases numbered 7, after V lost 8 bases and J lost 8 bases. CDR3 sequence reads: CASWDRSMGYTF. The CDR3 DNA reads TGTGCCAGTTGGGACAGGAGTATGGGCTACACCTTC.

This clonotype was recorded only once. The chain couples TRBV11-2 to TRBJ2-5, with D tentatively TRBD1 (6 bases). The V gene's germline CDR1 is SGHAT and CDR2 FQNNGV. V was shortened by 2 bases and J by 0 bases, with 10 bases between the two germline ends. This CDR3 region has 15 residues. DNA of the CDR3: TGTGCCAGCAGCTTAAACAGGGCCCACCAAGAGACCCAGTACTTC. Protein: CASSLNRAHQETQYF.

This clonotype was counted ten times or more. The chain has TRBV6-5 and TRBJ1-5; tentative D call: TRBD1 (6 bases). There are 15 residues in the CDR3. The V and J ends lost 6 bases and 0 bases respectively, with 12 bases between them. Germline V gene lookup returns CDR1 MNHEY and CDR2 SVGAGI. The CDR3: CASRVNRDSNQPQHF. The DNA for the CDR3 is TGTGCCAGCAGAGTGAACAGGGATAGCAATCAGCCCCAGCATTTT.

The V and J genes are TRBV3-1 and TRBJ2-7; D possibly corresponds to TRBD2 (5 bases). This CDR3 contains 15 residues. The V gene's germline CDR1 is LGHDT and CDR2 YNNKEL (reference sequence). Trimming took 3 bases from V and 3 from J, leaving 15 bases between them. CDR3 protein: CASSQRARLGYEQYF. The CDR3 nucleotides read TGTGCCAGCAGCCAGAGGGCCCGTCTGGGCTACGAGCAGTACTTC.

This clonotype showed up many times. The V call is TRBV9, the J call TRBJ2-5; D unclear. The CDR3 sequence is 15 residues long. Trimming took off 0 bases at V and 1 base at J, with 10 bases between the two ends. The germline CDR1 and CDR2 sequences are SGDLS and YYNGEE. This chain's CDR3 is CASSVGFGRQETQYF. As DNA, the CDR3 is TGTGCCAGCAGCGTAGGGTTCGGACGCCAAGAGACCCAGTACTTC.

Many counts were recorded for this clonotype. V usage is TRBV28 and J usage is TRBJ2-7; perhaps TRBD1 as D (6 bases). From germline, CDR1 is MDHEN and CDR2 SYDVKM. The CDR3 consists of 13 residues. V lost 1 base to trimming and J lost 6 bases, with 10 bases between them. CDR3 region: CASSLSHRAEQYF. CDR3 coding DNA: TGTGCCAGCAGTTTATCCCACAGGGCCGAGCAGTACTTC.

This clonotype was recorded many times. The chain combines TRBV6-1 with TRBJ2-5; D unresolved. CDR3 length: 15 residues. V shed 2 bases and J shed 5 bases, with 15 bases lying between them. Germline CDR1 and CDR2: MNHNS and SASEGT. CDR3 region: CASSEFGSSKETQYF. DNA of the CDR3: TGTGCCAGCAGTGAATTCGGGTCCAGCAAGGAGACCCAGTACTTC.

This clonotype was observed many times. The CDR3 bases are TGTGCCAGCAGTGATTGGCTAGCGGGAGGACGGGAGACCCAGTACTTC. Its translation is CASSDWLAGGRETQYF. This sequence joins TRBV6-1 and TRBJ2-5; 11 bases map to TRBD2. The CDR3 runs to 16 residues. CDR1 and CDR2 (germline): MNHNS, SASEGT. With V trimmed by 3 bases and J by 5 bases, 8 bases remained unmatched.

Comment on this clonotype: This could be a read error, since a much larger clone is one nucleotide away. V is TRBV11-1 and J is TRBJ2-1, with a tentative D call TRBD1 (5 bases). Trimming stripped 1 base from V and 6 bases from J, with 10 bases between. This CDR3 contains 14 residues. The germline V gene encodes CDR1 SGHAT and CDR2 FQDESV (reference sequence). This CDR3 reads CASSLGGHLNEQFF. CDR3 sequence (DNA): TGTGCCAGCAGCTTAGGAGGACATCTCAATGAGCAGTTCTTC. The full variable domain, completed using reference TRBV11-1 and TRBJ2-1, is EAEVAQSPRYKITEKSQAVAFWCDPISGHATLYWYRQILGQGPELLVQFQDESVVDDSQLPKDRFSAERLKGVDSTLKIQPAELGDSAMYLCASSLGGHLNEQFFGPGTRLTVL.

Turning to this clonotype: Sequence at one end of the junction differs from germline and may be a read error. The chain carries TRBV27 and TRBJ2-5; D gene uncertain. The CDR3 has 13 amino acids. Germline CDR1 MNHEY, CDR2 SMNVEV (reference sequence). The CDR3 here is CASSTGPQEAQYF. In DNA, the CDR3 is TGTGCCAGCAGCACCGGGCCACAAGAGGCCCAGTACTTC.

This clonotype was seen ten or more times. The CDR3 nucleotides read TGTGCCAGCAGTTCCCCAGGGAAGGGCCCCTACGAGCAGTACTTC. Protein sequence: CASSSPGKGPYEQYF. V gene TRBV28 combines with J gene TRBJ2-7; D may be TRBD1 (5 bases). This CDR3 comprises 15 residues. Germline V gene lookup returns CDR1 MDHEN and CDR2 SYDVKM. V lost 4 bases to trimming and J lost 2 bases, with 15 bases between them. The full variable domain, rest sourced from reference TRBV28 and TRBJ2-7, is DVKVTQSSRYLVKRTGEKVFLECVQDMDHENMFWYRQDPGLGLRLIYFSYDVKMKEKGDIPEGYSVSREKKERFSLILESASTNQTSMYLCASSSPGKGPYEQYFGPGTRLTVT.

This clonotype has at least ten counts. V is TRBV4-1 and J is TRBJ2-6; no clear D gene. Trimming stripped 0 bases from V and 0 bases from J, with 6 bases between. CDR3 length equals 16 residues. Germline assignment: CDR1 MGHRA and CDR2 YSYEKL. Here the CDR3 DNA reads TGCGCCAGCAGCCAAGATGACGGCTCTGGGGCCAACGTCCTGACTTTC. It is translated as CASSQDDGSGANVLTF.

In its sample, this clonotype was seen many times. A much more abundant neighbour one base away suggests this may be a read error. This chain uses TRBV10-2 with TRBJ2-7; no firm D call. Trimming removed 7 bases at V and 4 bases at J, with 8 bases between. Germline V CDR1 and CDR2: WSHSY, SAAADI. The CDR3 covers 11 residues. The CDR3 protein is CASNAGYEQYF. In DNA, the CDR3 is TGCGCCAGCAATGCTGGTTACGAGCAGTACTTC.

In its sample, this clonotype was seen a few times. Mismatch with germline at one junction end may stem from a read error. V and J are TRBV19 and TRBJ2-7; TRBD1 or TRBD2 may be the D gene (5 bases each). The CDR3 contains 15 residues. CDR1 is LNHDA and CDR2 is SQIVND in the germline V gene (reference sequence). CDR3 nucleotides: TGTGTCAGTAGTATAGGGGCCCGGGGAGACTACGAGCAGTACTTC. This sequence encodes CVSSIGARGDYEQYF. Full variable domain (outside the CDR3, taken from reference TRBV19 and TRBJ2-7): DGGITQSPKYLFRKEGQNVTLSCEQNLNHDAMYWYRQDPGQGLRLIYYSQIVNDFQKGDIAEGYSVSREKKESFPLTVTSAQKNPTAFYLCVSSIGARGDYEQYFGPGTRLTVT.

The sample holds a few counts of this clonotype. A much larger clone lies one base from this, so it may be a read error. J is TRBJ2-5 and V is TRBV29-1, with 8 positions matching TRBD1. The CDR3 covers 13 residues. Germline lookup yields CDR1 SQVTM and CDR2 ANQGSEA. The junction had 6 bases not matched to a gene; V was cut back by 6 bases and J by 3 bases. DNA of the CDR3: TGCAGCGTCGGACAGGGCCCGAAAGAGACCCAGTACTTC. Translation: CSVGQGPKETQYF.

The CDR3 protein is CASSSLGQGVEQYF. The CDR3 DNA follows: TGTGCCAGCAGTTCCCTCGGACAGGGGGTCGAGCAGTACTTC. The chain employs TRBV12-3 or TRBV12-4 and TRBJ2-7, with TRBD1 matching 10 bases. The CDR3 has 14 residues. Germline trimming cut 4 bases from V and 6 bases from J; bases unmatched to any gene: 6.

This clonotype was observed at least ten times. The chain couples TRBV11-2 to TRBJ1-2; D is uncertain. Germline V CDR1 and CDR2: SGHAT, FQNNGV. Trimming pared 1 base from V and 4 bases from J, leaving 1 base between. The CDR3 has 11 amino acids. Here the CDR3 reads CASSLAYGYTF. CDR3 bases: TGTGCCAGCAGCTTAGCCTATGGCTACACCTTC.

This clonotype was counted at least ten times. The rearrangement joins TRBV13 to TRBJ1-1; unclear D gene. Trimming took off 5 bases at V and 4 bases at J, with 11 bases between the two ends. The CDR3 totals 13 residues. Germline V gives CDR1 PRHDT, CDR2 FYEKMQ (reference sequence). The CDR3 DNA reads TGTGCCAGCAGCCGAATGGGTGGCACTGAAGCTTTCTTT. Amino acids: CASSRMGGTEAFF.

This clonotype was seen many times. The chain uses TRBV4-1 and TRBJ2-7, with a possible D match to TRBD1 (5 bases). Germline-derived CDR1 and CDR2 are MGHRA and YSYEKL. The CDR3 runs 15 residues. The V end was cut by 0 bases, the J end by 3 bases, with 12 bases between. CDR3 coding DNA: TGCGCCAGCAGCCAAGATGCCCCGACAGACTACGAGCAGTACTTC. Encoded protein: CASSQDAPTDYEQYF.

This clonotype came up many times. J is TRBJ2-4 and V is TRBV12-3 or TRBV12-4, with a possible D match to TRBD2 (6 bases). This CDR3 spans 13 amino acids. V lost 2 bases, J lost 8 bases, and 10 bases lay in between. Here the CDR3 reads CASSLLGGDIQYF. CDR3 DNA: TGTGCCAGCAGTTTATTGGGGGGAGACATTCAGTACTTC.